In this sample, the clone carrying this T cell receptor beta chain turned up a few times. As yet, its antigen is unknown. The PCR contained 60 Vbeta and 13 Jbeta primers. The method was immunoSEQ multiplex PCR; TCRdb's version includes in-frame clones alone and lacks a portion of them. Of approximately 82,000 clones in the sample, around four fifths are singletons; the top ten hold about 6.2%. The sample originates from a study of cytomegalovirus exposure and HLA in healthy donors. About the research overall: A previous analysis identified approximately 120 million unique TCR beta sequences derived from roughly 180 million T cells.

CDR3 length equals 16 residues. The germline V gene has CDR1 GTSNPN and CDR2 SVGIG (reference sequence). Deletions cut 3 bases from V and 2 bases from J, with 19 bases between. The donors, nominally healthy at sampling, likely had unrecorded immune exposures. Findings and limits, study-wide: The presence/absence work took it that sequencing depth was about the same across donors. Association of 15,000 to 20,000 TCR beta sequences with HLA alleles was found at 0.05 false discovery rate in a later analysis.

What was sequenced was PBMCs. The clonotype originates from a woman aged 45-59 years in good health and CMV-seropositive. The J gene is TRBJ1-2, the V gene TRBV30; D is ambiguous. DNA for the CDR3: TGTGCCTGGAGGCGAGAGTCCGGGTCCTCCAACTATGGCTACACCTTC. Its translation: CAWRRESGSSNYGYTF.